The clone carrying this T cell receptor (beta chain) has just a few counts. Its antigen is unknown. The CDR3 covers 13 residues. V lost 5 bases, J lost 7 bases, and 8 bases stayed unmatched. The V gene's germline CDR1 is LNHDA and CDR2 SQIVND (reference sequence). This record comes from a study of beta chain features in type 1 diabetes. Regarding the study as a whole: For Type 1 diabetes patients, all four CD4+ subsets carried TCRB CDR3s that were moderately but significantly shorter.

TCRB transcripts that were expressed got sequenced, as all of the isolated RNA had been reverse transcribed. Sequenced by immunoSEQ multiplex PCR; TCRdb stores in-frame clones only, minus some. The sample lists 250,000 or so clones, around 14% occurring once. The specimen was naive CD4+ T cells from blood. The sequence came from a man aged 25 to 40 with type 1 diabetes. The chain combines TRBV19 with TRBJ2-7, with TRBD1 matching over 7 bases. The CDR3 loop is CASSPGTVGEQYF. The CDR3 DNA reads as TGTGCCAGTAGTCCCGGGACAGTGGGAGAGCAGTACTTC. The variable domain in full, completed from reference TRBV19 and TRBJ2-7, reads DGGITQSPKYLFRKEGQNVTLSCEQNLNHDAMYWYRQDPGQGLRLIYYSQIVNDFQKGDIAEGYSVSREKKESFPLTVTSAQKNPTAFYLCASSPGTVGEQYFGPGTRLTVT.